The rows below give T cell receptor beta chains drawn from one sample of a study of early T cells in non-severe SARS-CoV-2 infection. TCRdb re-analysed the 5' RACE reads in MiXCR, keeping a single row per CDR3 protein. The data contain fewer than 85,000 distinct CDR3 sequences, approximately 13% of them singletons. Material: whole blood. All receptors derive from an adult who was a healthcare worker with PCR-confirmed SARS-CoV-2 infection or an uninfected control (not recorded which). CDR3s include the opening cysteine and the closing phenylalanine or tryptophan. A D gene is named only where the DNA matches it firmly. Rows may omit the clone size; those that give it use once, few, many or a size class.

CATSRDSSGSEKLFF	TGTGCCACCAGCAGAGATTCGTCCGGGTCGGAAAAACTGTTTTTT	many	TRBJ1-4	TRBV15	-
CASSVSGDWNQPQHF	TGTGCCAGCAGTGTATCGGGGGATTGGAATCAGCCCCAGCATTTT	many	TRBJ1-5	TRBV2	-
CSACEGSRNTIYF	TGCAGCGCCTGCGAGGGTTCTCGAAACACCATATATTTT	many	TRBJ1-3	TRBV29-1	-
CASSKGDNTEAFF	TGTGCCAGCAGTAAAGGGGATAACACTGAAGCTTTCTTT	many	TRBJ1-1	TRBV12-3/TRBV12-4	-
CASSLPQGTLTGELFF	TGTGCCAGCAGCTTACCTCAGGGGACCCTTACCGGGGAGCTGTTTTTT	many	TRBJ2-2	TRBV7-2	-
CSVAGGLLGNQPQHF	TGCAGCGTCGCCGGAGGTCTCTTAGGCAATCAGCCCCAGCATTTT	many	TRBJ1-5	TRBV29-1	-
CASSFVLQETQYF	TGTGCCAGCAGCTTTGTCCTCCAAGAGACCCAGTACTTC	many	TRBJ2-5	TRBV13	-
CSVDWAGSETQYF	TGCAGCGTTGATTGGGCAGGGTCAGAGACCCAGTACTTC	many	TRBJ2-5	TRBV29-1	-
CASSPGTGGEKLFF	TGTGCCAGCTCACCCGGGACAGGAGGGGAAAAACTGTTTTTT	many	TRBJ1-4	TRBV18	TRBD1
CASSQDGPTNEKLFF	TGTGCCAGCAGCCAAGACGGACCAACTAATGAAAAACTGTTTTTT	many	TRBJ1-4	TRBV6-5	-
CSVEGVGGANVLTF	TGCAGCGTGGAAGGTGTTGGGGGGGCCAACGTCCTGACTTTC	many	TRBJ2-6	TRBV29-1	-
CASSQEASVSYEQYF	TGCGCCAGCAGCCAAGAGGCTAGCGTCTCCTACGAGCAGTACTTC	many	TRBJ2-7	TRBV4-3	-
CASSSTGTDYNEQFF	TGTGCCAGCAGTTCAACCGGGACAGATTACAATGAGCAGTTCTTC	many	TRBJ2-1	TRBV12-3/TRBV12-4	TRBD1
CASSSSTRFEQFF	TGTGCCAGCAGTTCGTCGACTAGATTTGAGCAGTTCTTC	many	TRBJ2-1	TRBV27	-
CASSPGLTDTQYF	TGTGCCAGCAGTCCCGGACTAACAGATACGCAGTATTTT	many	TRBJ2-3	TRBV6-6	-
CASSPSPGQNTGELFF	TGTGCCAGCAGCCCCAGCCCCGGACAGAACACCGGGGAGCTGTTTTTT	many	TRBJ2-2	TRBV28	-
CASSTRRQVNLLFRLF	TGTGCCAGCAGTACCAGAAGACAGGTCAACCTCTTATTTCGGCTCTTC	-	TRBJ2-1	TRBV28	-
CASSAAAGQYNEQFF	TGTGCCAGCAGCGCCGCGGCGGGACAGTACAATGAGCAGTTCTTC	-	TRBJ2-1	TRBV9	-
CASNHRGRSPYEQYF	TGTGCCAGCAACCACAGGGGCCGCTCTCCTTACGAGCAGTACTTC	-	TRBJ2-7	TRBV28	TRBD1
CASSSRTGSTGELFF	TGTGCCAGCAGTTCCCGGACGGGGAGTACCGGGGAGCTGTTTTTT	many	TRBJ2-2	TRBV27	-
CSATGTEHQETQYF	TGCAGTGCTACCGGGACAGAACACCAAGAGACCCAGTACTTC	many	TRBJ2-5	TRBV20-1	TRBD1
CASSSRTGNYGYTF	TGTGCCAGCAGCTCCCGGACAGGGAACTATGGCTACACCTTC	many	TRBJ1-2	TRBV7-8	TRBD1
CASSSPGLAQYF	TGTGCCAGCAGCTCCCCGGGACTAGCGCAGTATTTT	few	TRBJ2-3	TRBV7-2	TRBD2
CAWSVGLSSYNEQFF	TGTGCCTGGAGTGTAGGGTTGAGCTCCTACAATGAGCAGTTCTTC	many	TRBJ2-1	TRBV30	-
CASSGLAGAYEQYF	TGTGCCAGCAGTGGACTAGCGGGCGCCTACGAGCAGTACTTC	many	TRBJ2-7	TRBV27	TRBD2
CASSYSRTYNEQFF	TGTGCCAGCAGTTATAGTCGGACCTACAATGAGCAGTTCTTC	-	TRBJ2-1	TRBV6-5	-
CSARDLAGDNEQFF	TGCAGTGCTAGAGACCTAGCGGGGGACAATGAGCAGTTCTTC	-	TRBJ2-1	TRBV20-1	TRBD2
CATSRQGHNSPLHF	TGTGCCACCAGCAGACAGGGTCATAATTCACCCCTCCACTTT	few	TRBJ1-6	TRBV15	-
CASSNGTGDPNTEAFF	TGTGCCAGCAGCAACGGGACAGGGGACCCGAACACTGAAGCTTTCTTT	-	TRBJ1-1	TRBV21-1	-
CASSYTSGGYNEQFF	TGTGCCAGCAGCTATACTAGCGGGGGCTACAATGAGCAGTTCTTC	few	TRBJ2-1	TRBV7-2	TRBD2
CSAFRRETQYF	TGCAGTGCTTTCCGACGGGAGACCCAGTACTTC	many	TRBJ2-5	TRBV20-1	-
CASSSRGVQFF	TGTGCCAGCAGTTCTCGCGGGGTGCAGTTCTTC	-	TRBJ2-1	TRBV28	-
CASSESGQGSYEQYF	TGTGCCAGCAGTGAATCAGGACAGGGCTCCTACGAGCAGTACTTC	many	TRBJ2-7	TRBV2	TRBD1
CASSPGETQYF	TGTGCCAGCAGCCCCGGGGAGACCCAGTACTTC	many	TRBJ2-5	TRBV7-2	-
CASSYGTGSRNEQFF	TGTGCCAGCAGTTACGGGACAGGGTCCCGAAATGAGCAGTTCTTC	many	TRBJ2-1	TRBV28	TRBD1
CSVWGLASTYEQYF	TGCAGCGTTTGGGGGCTAGCGTCTACCTACGAGCAGTACTTC	many	TRBJ2-7	TRBV29-1	-
CATGQSNTGELFF	TGTGCCACGGGACAGAGTAACACCGGGGAGCTGTTTTTT	many	TRBJ2-2	TRBV6-4	TRBD1
CASSFTGETLKAFF	TGTGCCAGCAGCTTTACAGGGGAGACACTGAAAGCTTTCTTT	-	TRBJ1-1	TRBV11-2	TRBD1
CASSTPPLRETQYF	TGTGCCAGCAGTACTCCGCCGCTTAGAGAGACCCAGTACTTC	-	TRBJ2-5	TRBV11-2	-
CASSPSRTGSSYNEQFF	TGTGCCAGCAGCCCAAGCCGCACAGGTAGCTCCTACAATGAGCAGTTCTTC	many	TRBJ2-1	TRBV7-8	-
CASSLWQGHGYTF	TGTGCCAGCAGCTTATGGCAGGGTCATGGCTACACCTTC	many	TRBJ1-2	TRBV7-2	-
CASSLKDEKLFF	TGTGCCAGCAGTTTGAAGGATGAAAAACTGTTTTTT	many	TRBJ1-4	TRBV12-3/TRBV12-4	-
CASSSYSRGTGNSPLHF	TGTGCCAGCAGCTCCTATTCACGCGGGACAGGCAATTCACCCCTCCACTTT	many	TRBJ1-6	TRBV7-8	TRBD1
CASSRTYTQYF	TGTGCCAGCAGCCGAACTTATACGCAGTATTTT	medium-sized	TRBJ2-3	TRBV12-3/TRBV12-4	-
CASRRSGGSSYNEQFF	TGTGCCAGCAGGCGCTCAGGGGGAAGCTCCTACAATGAGCAGTTCTTC	many	TRBJ2-1	TRBV2	TRBD1
CASSGDRAEQYF	TGTGCCAGCAGCGGGGACAGGGCCGAGCAGTACTTC	many	TRBJ2-7	TRBV5-5	TRBD1
CASSLVVRPYEQYF	TGTGCCAGCAGCTTAGTGGTCAGACCCTACGAGCAGTACTTC	many	TRBJ2-7	TRBV7-9	-
CASSPSGTGADTQYF	TGTGCCAGCAGCCCTTCCGGGACAGGGGCAGATACGCAGTATTTT	-	TRBJ2-3	TRBV5-4	TRBD1
CAISLAGGHNEQFF	TGCGCCATTTCACTAGCGGGGGGCCACAATGAGCAGTTCTTC	many	TRBJ2-1	TRBV10-2	TRBD2
CASSRGDTQYF	TGTGCCAGCAGTCGGGGAGATACGCAGTATTTT	many	TRBJ2-3	TRBV7-9	-
CSATSTSASEQFF	TGCAGTGCTACTTCGACTAGCGCGAGTGAGCAGTTCTTC	many	TRBJ2-1	TRBV20-1	TRBD2
CASSLAGSDSEQFF	TGTGCCAGCAGCTTAGCTGGGTCCGATTCCGAGCAGTTCTTC	many	TRBJ2-1	TRBV13	-